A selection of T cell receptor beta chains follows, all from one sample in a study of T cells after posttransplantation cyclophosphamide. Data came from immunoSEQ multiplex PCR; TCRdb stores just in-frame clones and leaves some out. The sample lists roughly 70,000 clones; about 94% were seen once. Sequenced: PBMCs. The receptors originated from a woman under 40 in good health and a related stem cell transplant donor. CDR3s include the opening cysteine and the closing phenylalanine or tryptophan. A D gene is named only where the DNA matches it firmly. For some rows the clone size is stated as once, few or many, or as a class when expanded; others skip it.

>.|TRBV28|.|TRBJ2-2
TGTGCCAGCACCCTTAGACGGGGAGTCGGGGAGCTGTTTTTT
CASTLRRGVGELFF
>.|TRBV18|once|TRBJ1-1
TGTGCCAGCTCACCGGAGGGGCGTAACACTGAAGCTTTCTTT
CASSPEGRNTEAFF
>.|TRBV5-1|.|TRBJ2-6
TGCGCCAGCAGCTTGAGGTCCGGGGCCAACGTCCTGACTTTC
CASSLRSGANVLTF
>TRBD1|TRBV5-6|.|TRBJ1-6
TGTGCCAGCAGCCAGACAGGGGGAGTGTATAATTCACCCCTCCACTTT
CASSQTGGVYNSPLHF
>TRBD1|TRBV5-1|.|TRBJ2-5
TGCGCCAGCAGGGGGACAGGTACGGGAGAGCAAGAGACCCAGTACTTC
CASRGTGTGEQETQYF
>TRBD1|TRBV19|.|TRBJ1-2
TGTGCCAGTAGCGAAGACAGGGGGCGAGGGCACTATGGCTACACCTTC
CASSEDRGRGHYGYTF
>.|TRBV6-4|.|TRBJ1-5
TGTGCCAGCAGTGACTCCGCAGGGGATAGCAATCAGCCCCAGCATTTT
CASSDSAGDSNQPQHF
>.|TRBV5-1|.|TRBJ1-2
TGCGCCAGCAGCTTGGGTTTCAACTATGGCTACACCTTC
CASSLGFNYGYTF
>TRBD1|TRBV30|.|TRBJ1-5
TGTGCCTGGAGTGTAAAGGCGACAGGGATTCAGCCCCAGCATTTT
CAWSVKATGIQPQHF
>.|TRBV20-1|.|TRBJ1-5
TGCAGTGCTGGGGAACCCCAGCATTTT
CSAGEPQHF
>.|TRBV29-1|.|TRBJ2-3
TGCAGCGTTGAGGAGAGGGTCGGGACAGATACGCAGTATTTT
CSVEERVGTDTQYF
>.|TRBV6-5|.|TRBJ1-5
TGTGCCAGCAGCCTCGACAATCAGCCCCAGCATTTT
CASSLDNQPQHF
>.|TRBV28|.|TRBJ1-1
TGTGCCAGCAGTTTTAGGCCCGGAAACACTGAAGCTTTCTTT
CASSFRPGNTEAFF
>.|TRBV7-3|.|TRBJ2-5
TGTGCCAGCAGCTGGGGGGATAGCGGTAGGGAGACCCAGTACTTC
CASSWGDSGRETQYF
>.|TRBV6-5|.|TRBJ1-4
TGTGCCAGCAGTTGGGGGACCCAGGGTAAAGGGGAAAAACTGTTTTTT
CASSWGTQGKGEKLFF
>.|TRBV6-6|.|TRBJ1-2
TGTGCCAGCAGATCAGGGGAAGGTGGCTACACCTTC
CASRSGEGGYTF
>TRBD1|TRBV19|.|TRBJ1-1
TGTGCCAGTAGTAAACGCAGGGGGCTGACTGAAGCTTTCTTT
CASSKRRGLTEAFF
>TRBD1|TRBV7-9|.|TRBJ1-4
TGTGCCAGCAGCCGACAGGGGGCATATGAAAAACTGTTTTTT
CASSRQGAYEKLFF
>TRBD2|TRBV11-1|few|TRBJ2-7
TGTGCCAGCAGCCCCCCCCGGGGGGGACTATCGGGAGAGCAGTACTTC
CASSPPRGGLSGEQYF
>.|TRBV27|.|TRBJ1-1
TGTGCCAGCTCCCCAGGACATCCTCGAGGCACTGAAGCTTTCTTT
CASSPGHPRGTEAFF
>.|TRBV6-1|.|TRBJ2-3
TGTGCCAGCAGTGAACAAATCCGCACAGATACGCAGTATTTT
CASSEQIRTDTQYF
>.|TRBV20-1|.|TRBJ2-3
TGCAGTGCTAGGAGCACAGATACGCAGTATTTT
CSARSTDTQYF
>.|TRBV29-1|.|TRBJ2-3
TGCAGCGTTGAAAGAGGCACAGATACGCAGTATTTT
CSVERGTDTQYF
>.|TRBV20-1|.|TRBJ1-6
TGCAGTGCTAGCCGGGTTTCACCCCTCCACTTT
CSASRVSPLHF
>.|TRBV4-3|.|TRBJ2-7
TGCGCCAGCAGCCAAGATCGACAGGACTTCTACGAGCAGTACTTC
CASSQDRQDFYEQYF
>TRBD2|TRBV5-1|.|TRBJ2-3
TGCGCCAGCAGCTTGGATAGGGAGGGTACGCAGTATTTT
CASSLDREGTQYF
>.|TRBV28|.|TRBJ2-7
TGTGCCAGCAGGGCCCAGGGACAAGGCTCCCCCGAGCAGTACTTC
CASRAQGQGSPEQYF
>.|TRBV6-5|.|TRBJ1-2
TGTGCCAGCAGGGACGTGCGGGGCTACACCTTC
CASRDVRGYTF
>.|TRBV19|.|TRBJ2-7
TGTGCCAGTAGTATAGACAGGTTTGGCGAGCAGTACTTC
CASSIDRFGEQYF
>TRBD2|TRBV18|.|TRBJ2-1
TGTGCCAGCTCACGGGGGGGCTCCTACAATGAGCAGTTCTTC
CASSRGGSYNEQFF
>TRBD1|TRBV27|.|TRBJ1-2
TGTGCCAGCAGCTTGGACAGGGGTCACTATGGCTACACCTTC
CASSLDRGHYGYTF
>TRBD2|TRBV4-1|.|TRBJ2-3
TGCGCCAGCAGCCGCCGAGCAACCGGGGGGACTAGCACAGATACGCAGTATTTT
CASSRRATGGTSTDTQYF
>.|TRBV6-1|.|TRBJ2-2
TGTGCCAGCAGAGGACCACAGGTGAACACCGGGGAGCTGTTTTTT
CASRGPQVNTGELFF
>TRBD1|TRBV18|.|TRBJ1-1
TGTGCCAGCTCACCCGGGACAGGCTTGTTTATGAACACTGAAGCTTTCTTT
CASSPGTGLFMNTEAFF
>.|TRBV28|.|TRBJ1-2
TGTGCCAGCAGTACAAGGAGAGAGGGCTACACCTTC
CASSTRREGYTF
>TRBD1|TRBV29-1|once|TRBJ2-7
TGCAGCGTTGTCCCCGGGACAGGGAACTACGAGCAGTACTTC
CSVVPGTGNYEQYF
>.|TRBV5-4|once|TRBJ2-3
TGTGCCAGCAGCTTGTGGAGACAGGGCACAGATACGCAGTATTTT
CASSLWRQGTDTQYF
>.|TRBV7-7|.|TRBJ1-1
TGTGCCAGCAGCTTAAGCCAAACCACTGAAGCTTTCTTT
CASSLSQTTEAFF
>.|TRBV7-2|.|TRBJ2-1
TGTGCCAGCAACCCATTCGGGCGATACAATGAGCAGTTCTTC
CASNPFGRYNEQFF
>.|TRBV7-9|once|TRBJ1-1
TGTGCCAGCAGCTTAGCGCGTGCAGGGTTCCGTCATGGCACTGAAGCTTTCTTT
CASSLARAGFRHGTEAFF
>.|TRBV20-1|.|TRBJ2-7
TGCAGTCTCCTTAGCTCCTACGAGCAGTACTTC
CSLLSSYEQYF
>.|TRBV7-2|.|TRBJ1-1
TGTGCCAGCAGCTTAGGGGTCGCGAACACTGAAGCTTTCTTT
CASSLGVANTEAFF
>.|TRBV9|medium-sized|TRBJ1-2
TGTGCCAGCAGCGAACCGGGCCTTGAAACCTTC
CASSEPGLETF
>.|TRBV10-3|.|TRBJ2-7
TGTGCCATCACCACAAGCGAGGGGCAGGAGACCTACGAGCAGTACTTC
CAITTSEGQETYEQYF
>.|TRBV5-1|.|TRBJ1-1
TGCGCCAGCAGCTTGTCGGGCAGGGTAGACACTGAAGCTTTCTTT
CASSLSGRVDTEAFF
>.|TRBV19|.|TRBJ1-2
TGTGCCAGTAGTACCACCGGGCCGGGCGGGGGCTACACCTTC
CASSTTGPGGGYTF
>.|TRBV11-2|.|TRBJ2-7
TGTGCCAGCAGCCCACAGGGCTACGAGCAGTACTTC
CASSPQGYEQYF
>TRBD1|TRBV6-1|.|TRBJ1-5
TGTGCCAGCAGTTCCGACAGGGGCAATCAGCCCCAGCATTTT
CASSSDRGNQPQHF
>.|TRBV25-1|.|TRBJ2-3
TGTGCCAGCAGTCTACACCCTCGCGGCACAGATACGCAGTATTTT
CASSLHPRGTDTQYF
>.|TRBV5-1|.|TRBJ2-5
TGCGCCAGCAGCTTCTTGGGGGCAACCGACGAGACCCAGTACTTC
CASSFLGATDETQYF
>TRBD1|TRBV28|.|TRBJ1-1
TGTGCCAGCAGATCAGGGGGCGGGAGGACTGAAGCTTTCTTT
CASRSGGGRTEAFF
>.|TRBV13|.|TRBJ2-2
TGTGCCAGCAGCTTAGAGGGGGGCACCGGGGAGCTGTTTTTT
CASSLEGGTGELFF
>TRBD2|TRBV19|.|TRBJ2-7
TGTGCCAGTAGCTCGGGGGAGGGAGGATACGAGCAGTACTTC
CASSSGEGGYEQYF
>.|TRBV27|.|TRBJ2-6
TGTGCCAGCGGGACTCCGGCCAACGTCCTGACTTTC
CASGTPANVLTF
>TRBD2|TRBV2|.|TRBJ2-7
TGTGCCAGCCTCTCACAACTAGCGGGGGTCTACGAGCAGTACTTC
CASLSQLAGVYEQYF
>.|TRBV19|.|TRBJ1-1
TGTGCCAGTAGTCCGCGGGGGTCTGTAACTGAAGCTTTCTTT
CASSPRGSVTEAFF
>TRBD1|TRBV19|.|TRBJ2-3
TGTGCCAGTAGTCCCTCGACAGGGGGCGGGACAGATACGCAGTATTTT
CASSPSTGGGTDTQYF
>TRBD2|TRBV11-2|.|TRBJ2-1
TGTGCCAGCACCACCCTAGATCTAGCGGGGGCTTGGAGTGAGCAGTTCTTC
CASTTLDLAGAWSEQFF